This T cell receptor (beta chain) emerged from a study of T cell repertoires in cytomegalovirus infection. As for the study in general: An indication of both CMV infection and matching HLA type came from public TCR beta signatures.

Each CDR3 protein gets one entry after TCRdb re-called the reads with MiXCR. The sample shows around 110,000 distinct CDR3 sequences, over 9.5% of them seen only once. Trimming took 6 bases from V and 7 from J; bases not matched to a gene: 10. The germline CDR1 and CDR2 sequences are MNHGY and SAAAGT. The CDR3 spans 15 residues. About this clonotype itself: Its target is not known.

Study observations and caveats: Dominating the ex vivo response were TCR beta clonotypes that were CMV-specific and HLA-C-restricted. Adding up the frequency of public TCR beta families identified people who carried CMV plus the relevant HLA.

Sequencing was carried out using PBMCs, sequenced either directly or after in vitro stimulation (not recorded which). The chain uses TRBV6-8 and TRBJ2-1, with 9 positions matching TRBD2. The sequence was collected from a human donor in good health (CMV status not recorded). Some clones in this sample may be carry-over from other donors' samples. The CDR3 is CASSLAGNPLNEQFF. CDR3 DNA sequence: TGTGCCAGCAGCCTAGCGGGGAACCCCTTAAATGAGCAGTTCTTC.